These 3 T cell receptor beta chains came from one sample sequenced in a study of blood T cells in healthy people across ages. A second about 6 to 12 cycle PCR used barcoded and J-beta primers. A single record per CDR3 protein comes from TCRdb applying MiXCR to the 5' RACE reads. Of hundreds of thousands of distinct CDR3 sequences listed, more than 20% are singletons. Sample: blood. The receptors originated from a man between 65 and 79 years old in good health.

In this sample, this clonotype turned up a few times. This chain uses TRBV21-1 with TRBJ1-2; TRBD1 reflects the table's D call only, with no check against the DNA. TRBV21-1 is labeled a pseudogene. The CDR3 covers 18 residues. The DNA for the CDR3 is TGTGCCAGCAGCAACCGACCTGTGTCCGGGGAGTTCATTTCTGGCTACACCTTC. Protein: CASSNRPVSGEFISGYTF.

The chain employs TRBV6-1 and TRBJ2-7, with a weak D call TRBD1 (6 bases). This CDR3 region has 13 residues. Between the trimmed V and J ends, which lost 7 bases and 0 bases, there was a span of 10 bases. The germline V gene has CDR1 MNHNS and CDR2 SASEGT. This chain's CDR3 is CASMKTGSYEQYF. The CDR3 nucleotides are TGTGCCAGCATGAAGACAGGCTCCTACGAGCAGTACTTC.

This rearrangement joins TRBV5-5 to TRBJ2-5, with a tentative D call TRBD2 (5 bases). The CDR3 is made up of 13 amino acids. Germline CDR1 is SGHKS and CDR2 is YYEKEE (reference sequence). This CDR3 is CVSSQRTQETQYF. In DNA, the CDR3 is TGTGTTTCATCCCAGCGGACCCAAGAGACCCAGTACTTC. Full variable domain (rest looked up from reference TRBV5-5 and TRBJ2-5): DAGVTQSPTHLIKTRGQQVTLRCSPISGHKSVSWYQQVLGQGPQFIFQYYEKEERGRGNFPDRFSARQFPNYSSELNVNALLLGDSALYLCVSSQRTQETQYFGPGTRLLVL.